This T cell receptor beta chain was sequenced during a study of T cell repertoires in cytomegalovirus infection. Study as a whole: Matching HLA type, along with CMV infection, was indicated by public TCR beta signatures.

This clonotype was seen ten or more times. Its matching antigen is unknown. The study's findings and limits: Identification of carriers of CMV plus the relevant HLA was performed using cumulative public TCR beta family frequency. Clonotype analysis showed dominance of the ex vivo response by HLA-C-restricted CMV-specific TCR beta clonotypes.

TCRdb called the reads again in MiXCR, with one record for every CDR3 protein. The table has hundreds of thousands of distinct CDR3 sequences, 8% to 10% seen once. Specimen: PBMCs. The TCR originated in a human donor in good health (CMV status not recorded). Some clones in this sample may be carry-over from other donors' samples.

The CDR3 is CASSNLNEQFF. The DNA of the CDR3 is TGTGCCAGCAGCAATTTGAATGAGCAGTTCTTC. The chain employs TRBV6-2 or TRBV6-3 and TRBJ2-1; D ambiguous. Per the germline V gene, CDR1 is MNHEY and CDR2 is SVGEGT. The CDR3 consists of 11 residues. The ends were cut back, 6 bases at V and 7 bases at J, with 7 bases in the middle.